Detailed here is one TCR beta chain. Its antigen is currently unknown. The junction does not match germline at one end; this may be a read error. The sample comes from a study of blood T cells in healthy people across ages. Study-level results: Observed TCR beta diversity per million T cells went down as age went up. This fall followed a roughly linear course with age. Naive CD4+ cells and diversity were both higher in long-lived donors than in aged donors.

Isolating PBMCs gave at least 6.5 million of these cells per sample. A second PCR, run for roughly 7 to 12 cycles, used a sample-barcoded 5' primer plus a J-beta primer mix. Through a template-switch adaptor with 12 random nucleotides, each cDNA molecule received a tag. TCRdb reprocessed the 5' RACE reads via MiXCR and lists one record per CDR3 protein. The sample gives 1.5 million to 2 million distinct CDR3 sequences, 25% to 30% of which show up once; 7.7% is in the top ten. This clonotype originated in a woman younger than 45 in good health. Material: blood.

The CDR3 nucleotides read TGTGCCAGCAGTCCCTGGGAGGGTACGAATCGGCCCCAGCATTTT. This sequence encodes CASSPWEGTNRPQHF. This rearrangement joins TRBV2 to TRBJ1-5, with no clear D. The germline V gene encodes CDR1 SNHLY and CDR2 FYNNEI. The CDR3 covers 15 residues.